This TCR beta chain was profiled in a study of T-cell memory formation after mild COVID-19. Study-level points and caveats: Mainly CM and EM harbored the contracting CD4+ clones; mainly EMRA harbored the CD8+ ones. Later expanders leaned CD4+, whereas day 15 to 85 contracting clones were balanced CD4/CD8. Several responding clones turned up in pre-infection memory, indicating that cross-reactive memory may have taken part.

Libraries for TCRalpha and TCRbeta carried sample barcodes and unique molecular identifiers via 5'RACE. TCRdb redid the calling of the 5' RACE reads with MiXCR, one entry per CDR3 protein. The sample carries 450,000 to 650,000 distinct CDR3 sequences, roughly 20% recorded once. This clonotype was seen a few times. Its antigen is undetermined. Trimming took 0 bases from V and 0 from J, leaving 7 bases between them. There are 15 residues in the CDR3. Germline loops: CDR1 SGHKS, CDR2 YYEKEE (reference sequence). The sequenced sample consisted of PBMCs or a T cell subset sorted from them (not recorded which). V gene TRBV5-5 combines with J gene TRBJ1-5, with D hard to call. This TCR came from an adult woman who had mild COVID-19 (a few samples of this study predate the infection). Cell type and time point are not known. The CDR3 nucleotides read TGTGCCAGCAGCTTGGCGGCGTTTAGCAATCAGCCCCAGCATTTT. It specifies CASSLAAFSNQPQHF.